This TCR beta chain was sequenced during a study of cytomegalovirus exposure and HLA in healthy donors. Points from the study as a whole: The authors reported that TCR beta sequences could predict HLA-A and HLA-B alleles. These predictions were accurate for most subjects in the first cohort.

CDR1 and CDR2 (germline): SSHAT, FNYEAQ (reference sequence). This CDR3 has 13 residues. Worth noting for this clone: The target antigen is unknown. An end of the junction does not agree with germline; a read error may underlie this.

60 Vbeta and 13 Jbeta primers were used in PCR. Using immunoSEQ multiplex PCR, the repertoire was profiled, and TCRdb retains in-frame clones only, with some absent. The profile shows 150,000 to 200,000 clones, roughly 80% of them singletons. The sample consisted of PBMCs. This TCR derives from a man aged 18 to 35 in good health and CMV-seronegative. The chain carries TRBV7-7 and TRBJ2-7; 8 bases agree with TRBD2. The CDR3 DNA follows: TGTGCTAGCAGCCCCGGGGGGGGAGACGAGCAGTACTTC. Translation: CASSPGGGDEQYF. Filled out from reference TRBV7-7 and TRBJ2-7, the complete variable domain reads GAGVSQSPRYKVTKRGQDVTLRCDPISSHATLYWYQQALGQGPEFLTYFNYEAQPDKSGLPSDRFSAERPEGSISTLTIQRTEQRDSAMYRCASSPGGGDEQYFGPGTRLTVT.